These 2 T cell receptor beta chains came from one sample sequenced in a study of T cell responses to AZD1222 COVID-19 vaccine. Using immunoSEQ multiplex PCR, the repertoire was profiled, and TCRdb retains in-frame clones only, with some absent. Among around 78,000 clones, roughly nine tenths were seen once, and the ten largest hold more than 4%. Sequenced here: peripheral blood, sampled on day 0 of AZD1222 vaccination. The receptors originated from an adult in good health.

This chain connects TRBV19 to TRBJ1-2; D not certain. This CDR3 spans 14 amino acids. Germline lookup yields CDR1 LNHDA and CDR2 SQIVND (reference sequence). The V end was cut by 5 bases, the J end by 8 bases, with 18 bases between. The CDR3 reads CASSPWEGLRGYTF. As DNA, the CDR3 is TGTGCCAGTAGTCCATGGGAGGGCCTACGGGGCTACACCTTC.

This clone was picked up one time. A junction end diverges from the germline sequence, so it may reflect a read error. The genes are TRBV6-4 and TRBJ1-1; D remains unclear. The CDR3 runs 13 residues. Germline CDR1 is MRHNA and CDR2 is SNTAGT. The CDR3 loop is CASGDGPSTEAFF. In DNA, the CDR3 is TGTGCCAGCGGTGACGGACCCAGCACTGAAGCTTTCTTT.